Described below is a single TCR beta chain sequence and its context. What it binds is unknown. Looked up from germline, CDR1 is MNHNY and CDR2 is SVGAGI (reference sequence). This CDR3 contains 14 residues. V lost 2 bases, J lost 4 bases, and 5 bases stayed unmatched. The sample belongs to a study of OX40 agonist ivuxolimab in advanced cancers. General study findings and limits: Averaged across samples, CD8+ T cells carried more expanded clones than CD4+ did.

Profiling relied on immunoSEQ multiplex PCR, and the TCRdb table lists in-frame clones only, not all of them. Of about 53,000 clones listed, over 75% are singletons. Sequenced here: CD4+ or CD8+ T cells sorted from blood, sampled in a trial of the OX40 agonist ivuxolimab. The receptor's source is an adult with an advanced solid tumor such as melanoma, head and neck, liver or kidney cancer. J is TRBJ2-7 and V is TRBV6-6; 7 bases match TRBD1. CDR3 in DNA: TGTGCCAGCAGTTACCGGGACAGTTTATACGAGCAGTACTTC. It translates to CASSYRDSLYEQYF.